The 3 T cell receptor beta chains below all came from one sample that was sequenced in a study of T cell repertoires in cytomegalovirus infection (dated by TCRdb to the late 2010s). Sequencing was performed on an Illumina HiSeq 1500. TCRdb applied fastp at Q25 and MiXCR to the public reads, then kept only in-frame beta chains. Each CDR3 protein gets just one entry, which takes the most common genes and DNA from the rows behind it. The sample data list about 120,000 distinct CDR3 sequences, and 30% of these were observed just once. The ten largest make up about 40% of the sample. Reading the label with the study, this specimen's treatment or condition is: in vitro stimulation with specific CMV peptide epitopes to enrich CMV-specific T cells. For these receptors, no antigen is known. The sample here was CD8+ T cells from cultured PBMCs, taken from culture after CMV antigen stimulation. The receptors shown here come from a human donor in good health (CMV status not recorded). Some clones in this sample may be carry-over from other donors' samples.

This sequence joins TRBV7-9 and TRBJ2-1, with 9 bases lining up with TRBD2. The V segment lost 2 bases and the J segment 4 bases; nucleotides outside the gene matches: 3. This CDR3 contains 15 residues. The germline gives CDR1 SEHNR, CDR2 FQNEAQ (reference sequence). The CDR3 loop is CASSLSSGAYNEQFF. The CDR3 DNA follows: TGTGCCAGCAGCTTATCTAGCGGGGCATACAATGAGCAGTTCTTC.

This clonotype was seen a handful of times. The chain links TRBV5-1 to TRBJ1-1, with a possible D match to TRBD1 (6 bases). The CDR3 is 13 amino acids. Per the germline V gene, CDR1 is SGHRS and CDR2 is YFSETQ. The V and J ends lost 3 bases and 3 bases respectively, with 9 bases between them. CDR3 protein: CASSSTGYTEAFF. The DNA of the CDR3 is TGCGCCAGCAGCTCGACAGGTTACACTGAAGCTTTCTTT.

CDR3 in DNA: TGTGCCAGCAGCTTCTCCTATGACATGAACTATGGCTACACCTTC. This gives the protein CASSFSYDMNYGYTF. The V and J genes are TRBV5-5 and TRBJ1-2; no definite D call. V was cut by 2 bases and J by 2 bases, with 13 bases left in between. This CDR3 is 15 amino acids long. Germline lookup yields CDR1 SGHKS and CDR2 YYEKEE (reference sequence).